The T cell receptor (beta chain) described here comes from a study of regulatory T cells in long-lasting Graves disease. Study context: The criterion for persistent Graves' disease was over 5 years of antithyroid drugs with positive TSH receptor antibodies.

Described time point: persistent/refractory GD, antithyroid drugs over 5 years with positive TRAb. RNA from PBMCs was the source of the TCR library. In the case of this clonotype: Its antigen is as yet unknown.

V trimming: 3 bases; J trimming: 8 bases; junction bases outside the gene matches: 3. Germline V gene sequence: CDR1 SGHRS, CDR2 YFSETQ. The CDR3 length is 13 residues. Study-wide results and caveats: When disease was persistent, TRBV28, TRBJ1-2 and TRBJ2-5 were the favored segments.

Libraries of TCR beta came from iRepertoire HTBI primers plus Arm-PCR of CDR3 regions. One entry per CDR3 protein, called by TCRdb with MiXCR from the multiplex PCR reads. This table has roughly 470,000 distinct CDR3 sequences, 20% to 25% appearing once. The chain uses TRBV5-1 and TRBJ2-2; TRBD1 matches at 8 bases. This clonotype was obtained from a female donor with Graves disease. The sample here was peripheral blood mononuclear cells (PBMCs), taken when the disease was refractory, from a patient treated with antithyroid drugs. The CDR3 DNA reads TGCGCCAGCAGCTGGACAGGGACGGGGGAGCTGTTTTTT. Translation: CASSWTGTGELFF.